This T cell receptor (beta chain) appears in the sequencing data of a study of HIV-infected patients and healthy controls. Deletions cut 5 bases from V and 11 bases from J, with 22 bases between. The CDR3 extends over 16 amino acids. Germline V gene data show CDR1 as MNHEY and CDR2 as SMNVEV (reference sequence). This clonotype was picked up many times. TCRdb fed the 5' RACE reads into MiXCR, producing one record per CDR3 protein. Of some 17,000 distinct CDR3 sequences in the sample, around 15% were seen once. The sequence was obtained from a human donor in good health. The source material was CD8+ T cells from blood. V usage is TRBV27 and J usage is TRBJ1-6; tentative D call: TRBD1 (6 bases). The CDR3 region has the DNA TGTGCCAGCAGTGGTAACAGGGTAGCTCGAGTAGCACCCCTCCACTTT. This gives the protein CASSGNRVARVAPLHF.